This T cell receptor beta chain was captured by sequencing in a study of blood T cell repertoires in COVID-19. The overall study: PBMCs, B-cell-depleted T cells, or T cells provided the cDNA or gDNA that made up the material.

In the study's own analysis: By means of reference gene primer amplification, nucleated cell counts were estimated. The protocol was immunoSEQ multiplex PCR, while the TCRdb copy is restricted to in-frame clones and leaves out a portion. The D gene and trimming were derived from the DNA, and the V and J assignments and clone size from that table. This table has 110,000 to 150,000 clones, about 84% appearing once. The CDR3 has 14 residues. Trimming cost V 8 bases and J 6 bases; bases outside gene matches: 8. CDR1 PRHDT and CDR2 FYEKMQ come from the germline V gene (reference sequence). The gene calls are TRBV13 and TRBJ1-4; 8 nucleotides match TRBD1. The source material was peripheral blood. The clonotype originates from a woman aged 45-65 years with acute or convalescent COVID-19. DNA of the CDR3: TGTGCCAGCCGACTCCAGGGGGCTCATGAAAAACTGTTTTTT. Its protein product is CASRLQGAHEKLFF.